This T cell receptor (beta chain) was sequenced during a study of cytomegalovirus exposure and HLA in healthy donors. Study-level background: In an earlier analysis, around 120 million unique TCR beta sequences were found from some 170 million T cells.

Germline values: CDR1 SNHLY, CDR2 FYNNEI. The V and J ends lost 6 bases and 4 bases, in that order; junction bases with no gene match: 10. The CDR3 is made up of 16 amino acids. The PCR employed 60 Vbeta primers together with 13 Jbeta primers. TCRdb keeps only in-frame clones here, not all; method: immunoSEQ multiplex PCR. The sample contains under 100,000 clones, more than 75% of which appear only once. This chain joins TRBV2 and TRBJ2-4; 9 nucleotides align to TRBD2. The sample was PBMCs. The receptor was isolated from a human donor in good health. The CDR3 spells CASRAATSGIKNIQYF. Written as DNA, the CDR3 is TGTGCCAGCAGAGCTGCGACTAGCGGAATAAAAAACATTCAGTACTTC.